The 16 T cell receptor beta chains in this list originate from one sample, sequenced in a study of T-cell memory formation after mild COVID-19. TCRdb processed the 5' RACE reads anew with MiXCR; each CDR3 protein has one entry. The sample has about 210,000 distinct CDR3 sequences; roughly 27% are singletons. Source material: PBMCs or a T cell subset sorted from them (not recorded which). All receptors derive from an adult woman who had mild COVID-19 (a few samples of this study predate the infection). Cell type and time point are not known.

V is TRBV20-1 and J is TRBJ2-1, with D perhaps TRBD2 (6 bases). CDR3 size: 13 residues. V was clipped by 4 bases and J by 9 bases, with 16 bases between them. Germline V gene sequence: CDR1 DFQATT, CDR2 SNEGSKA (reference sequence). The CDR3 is CSAMRESIGEQFF. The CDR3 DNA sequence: TGCAGTGCTATGCGGGAATCCATTGGTGAGCAGTTCTTC.

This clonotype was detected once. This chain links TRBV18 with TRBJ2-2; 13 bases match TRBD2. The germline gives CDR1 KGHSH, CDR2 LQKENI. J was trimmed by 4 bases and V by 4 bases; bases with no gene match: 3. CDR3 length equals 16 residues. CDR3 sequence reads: CASSRTSGGPTGELFF. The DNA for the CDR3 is TGTGCCAGCTCACGGACTAGCGGGGGCCCCACCGGGGAGCTGTTTTTT.

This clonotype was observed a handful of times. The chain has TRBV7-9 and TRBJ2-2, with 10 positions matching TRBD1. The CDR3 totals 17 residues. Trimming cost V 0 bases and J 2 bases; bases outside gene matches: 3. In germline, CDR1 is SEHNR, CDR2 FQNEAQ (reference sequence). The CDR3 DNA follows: TGTGCCAGCAGCTTAGCCTGGACAGGGGGAAACACCGGGGAGCTGTTTTTT. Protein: CASSLAWTGGNTGELFF.

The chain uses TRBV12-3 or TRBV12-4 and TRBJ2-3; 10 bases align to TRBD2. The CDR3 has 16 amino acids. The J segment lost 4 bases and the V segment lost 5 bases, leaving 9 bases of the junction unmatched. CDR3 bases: TGTGCCAGCAGTCGCCCTAGCGGGAGCGTGGCAGATACGCAGTATTTT. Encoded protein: CASSRPSGSVADTQYF.

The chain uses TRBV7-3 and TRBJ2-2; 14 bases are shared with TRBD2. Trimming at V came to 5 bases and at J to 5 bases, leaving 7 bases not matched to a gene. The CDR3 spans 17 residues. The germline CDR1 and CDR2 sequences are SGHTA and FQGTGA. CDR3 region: CASSPGLAGVLTGELFF. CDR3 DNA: TGTGCCAGCAGCCCGGGACTAGCGGGAGTATTAACCGGGGAGCTGTTTTTT.

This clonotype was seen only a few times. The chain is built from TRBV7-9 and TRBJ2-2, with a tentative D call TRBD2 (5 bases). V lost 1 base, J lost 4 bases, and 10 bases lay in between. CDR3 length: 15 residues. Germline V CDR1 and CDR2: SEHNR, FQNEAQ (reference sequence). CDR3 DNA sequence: TGTGCCAGCAGCTTAGACGTAGCGAGCACCGGGGAGCTGTTTTTT. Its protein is CASSLDVASTGELFF.

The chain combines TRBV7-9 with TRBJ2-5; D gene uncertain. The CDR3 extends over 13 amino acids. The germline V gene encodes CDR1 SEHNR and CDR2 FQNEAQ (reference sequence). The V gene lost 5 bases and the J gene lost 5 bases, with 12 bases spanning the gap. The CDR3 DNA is TGTGCCAGCAGCCGAACTATTCTCGAGACCCAGTACTTC. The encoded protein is CASSRTILETQYF.

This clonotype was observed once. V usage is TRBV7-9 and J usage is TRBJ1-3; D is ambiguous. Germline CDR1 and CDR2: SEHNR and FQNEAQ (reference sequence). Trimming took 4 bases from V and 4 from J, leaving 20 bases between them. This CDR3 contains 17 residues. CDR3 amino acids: CASSSFLSPRRGNTIYF. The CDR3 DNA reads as TGTGCCAGCAGCTCCTTTCTGAGTCCCCGGCGAGGAAACACCATATATTTT.

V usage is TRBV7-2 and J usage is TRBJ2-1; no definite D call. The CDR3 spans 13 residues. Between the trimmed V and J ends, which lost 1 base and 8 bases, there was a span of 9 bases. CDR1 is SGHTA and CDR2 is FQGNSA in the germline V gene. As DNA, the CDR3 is TGTGCCAGCAGCTTAGAGGACGGGTATGAGCAGTTCTTC. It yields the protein CASSLEDGYEQFF. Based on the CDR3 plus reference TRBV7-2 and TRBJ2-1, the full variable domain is GAGVSQSPSNKVTEKGKDVELRCDPISGHTALYWYRQSLGQGLEFLIYFQGNSAPDKSGLPSDRFSAERTGGSVSTLTIQRTQQEDSAVYLCASSLEDGYEQFFGPGTRLTVL.

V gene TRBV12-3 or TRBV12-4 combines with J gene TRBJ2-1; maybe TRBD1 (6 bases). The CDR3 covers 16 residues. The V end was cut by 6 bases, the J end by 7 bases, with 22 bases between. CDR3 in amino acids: CASSMVGRGYGNEQFF. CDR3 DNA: TGTGCCAGCAGCATGGTAGGCAGGGGATATGGGAATGAGCAGTTCTTC.

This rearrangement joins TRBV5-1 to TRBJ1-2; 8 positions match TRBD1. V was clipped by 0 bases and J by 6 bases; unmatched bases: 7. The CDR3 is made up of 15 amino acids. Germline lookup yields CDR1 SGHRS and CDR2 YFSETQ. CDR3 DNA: TGCGCCAGCAGCTTGGATAGGACAGGGATCAATGGCTACACCTTC. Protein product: CASSLDRTGINGYTF.

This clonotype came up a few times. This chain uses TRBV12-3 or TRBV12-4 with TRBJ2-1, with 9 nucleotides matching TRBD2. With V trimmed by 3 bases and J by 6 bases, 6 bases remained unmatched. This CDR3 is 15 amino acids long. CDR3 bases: TGTGCCAGCAGTTTTGCGGGAGGGCCTAGCAATGAGCAGTTCTTC. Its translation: CASSFAGGPSNEQFF.

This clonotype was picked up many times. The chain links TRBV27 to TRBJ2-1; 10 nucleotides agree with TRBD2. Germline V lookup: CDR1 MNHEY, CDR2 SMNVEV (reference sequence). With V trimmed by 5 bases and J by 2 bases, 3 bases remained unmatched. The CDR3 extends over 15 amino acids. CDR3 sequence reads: CASSPSGGAYNEQFF. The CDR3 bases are TGTGCCAGCAGTCCGAGCGGGGGGGCCTACAATGAGCAGTTCTTC.

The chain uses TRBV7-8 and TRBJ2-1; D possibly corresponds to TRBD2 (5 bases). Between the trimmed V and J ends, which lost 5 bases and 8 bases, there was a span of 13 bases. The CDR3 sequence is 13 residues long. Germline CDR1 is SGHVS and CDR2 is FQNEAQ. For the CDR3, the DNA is TGTGCCAGCAGCCGCGAACGGGGATATGAGCAGTTCTTC. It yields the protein CASSRERGYEQFF.

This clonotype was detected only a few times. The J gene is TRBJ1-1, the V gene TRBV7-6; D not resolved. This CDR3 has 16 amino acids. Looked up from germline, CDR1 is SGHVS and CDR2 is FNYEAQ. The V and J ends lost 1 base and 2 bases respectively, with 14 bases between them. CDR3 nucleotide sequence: TGTGCCAGCAGCTTAGGCGGTTCCGGAACAAACACTGAAGCTTTCTTT. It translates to CASSLGGSGTNTEAFF.

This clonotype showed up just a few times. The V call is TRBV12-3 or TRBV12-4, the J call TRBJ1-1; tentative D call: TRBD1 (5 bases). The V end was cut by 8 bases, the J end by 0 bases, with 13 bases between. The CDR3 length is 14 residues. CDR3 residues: CASSPPGVNTEAFF. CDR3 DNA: TGTGCCAGCTCCCCCCCGGGGGTGAACACTGAAGCTTTCTTT.